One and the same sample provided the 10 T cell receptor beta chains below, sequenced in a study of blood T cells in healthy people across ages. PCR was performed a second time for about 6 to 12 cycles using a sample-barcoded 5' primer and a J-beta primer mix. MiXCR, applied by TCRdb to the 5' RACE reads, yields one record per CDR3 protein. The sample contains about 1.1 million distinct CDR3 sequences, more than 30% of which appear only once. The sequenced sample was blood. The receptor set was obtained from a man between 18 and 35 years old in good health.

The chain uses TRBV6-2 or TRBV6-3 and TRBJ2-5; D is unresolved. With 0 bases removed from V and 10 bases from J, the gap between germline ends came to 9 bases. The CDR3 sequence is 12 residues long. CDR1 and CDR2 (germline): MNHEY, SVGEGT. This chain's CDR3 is CASSYSKGDQYF. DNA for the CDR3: TGTGCCAGCAGTTACTCGAAAGGCGACCAGTACTTC.

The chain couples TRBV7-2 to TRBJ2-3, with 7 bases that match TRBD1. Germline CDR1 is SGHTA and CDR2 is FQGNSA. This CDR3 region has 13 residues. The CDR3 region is CITGDRNTDTQYF. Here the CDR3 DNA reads TGTATAACAGGGGACCGAAACACAGATACGCAGTATTTT.

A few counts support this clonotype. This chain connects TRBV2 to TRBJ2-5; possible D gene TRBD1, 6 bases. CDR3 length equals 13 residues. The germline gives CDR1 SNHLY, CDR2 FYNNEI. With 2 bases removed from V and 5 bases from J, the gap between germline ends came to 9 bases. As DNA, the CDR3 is TGTGCCAGCAGTGAAATTCAGGGGGAGACCCAGTACTTC. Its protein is CASSEIQGETQYF.

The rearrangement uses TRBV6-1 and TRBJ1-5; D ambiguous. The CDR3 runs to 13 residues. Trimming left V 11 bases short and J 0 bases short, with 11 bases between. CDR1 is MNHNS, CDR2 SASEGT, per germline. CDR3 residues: CAAARDSNQPQHF. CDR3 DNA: TGTGCCGCCGCAAGAGATAGCAATCAGCCCCAGCATTTT.

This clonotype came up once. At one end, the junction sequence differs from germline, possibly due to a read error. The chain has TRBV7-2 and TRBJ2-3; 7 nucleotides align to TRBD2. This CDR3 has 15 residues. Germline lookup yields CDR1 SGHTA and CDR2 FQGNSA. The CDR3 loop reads CASSLAADRGDTQYF. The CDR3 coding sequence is TGTGCCAGCAGCCTAGCGGCAGACCGCGGGGATACGCAGTATTTT.

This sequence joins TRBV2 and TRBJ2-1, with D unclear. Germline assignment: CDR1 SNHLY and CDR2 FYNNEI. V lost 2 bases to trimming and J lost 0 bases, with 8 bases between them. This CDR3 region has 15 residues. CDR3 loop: CASSERDPSYNEQFF. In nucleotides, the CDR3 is TGTGCCAGCAGTGAAAGGGATCCCTCCTACAATGAGCAGTTCTTC.

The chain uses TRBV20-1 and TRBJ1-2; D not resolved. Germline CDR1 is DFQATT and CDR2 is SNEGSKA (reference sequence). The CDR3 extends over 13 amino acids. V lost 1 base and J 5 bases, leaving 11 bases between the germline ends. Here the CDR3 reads CSARASRVYGYTF. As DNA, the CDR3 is TGCAGTGCTAGAGCCTCCCGGGTATATGGCTACACCTTC.

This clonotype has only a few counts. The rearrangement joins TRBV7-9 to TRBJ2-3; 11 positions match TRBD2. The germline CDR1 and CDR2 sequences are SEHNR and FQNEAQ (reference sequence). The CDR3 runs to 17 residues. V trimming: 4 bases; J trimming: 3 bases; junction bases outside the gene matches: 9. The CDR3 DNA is TGTGCCAGCAGCTATCGACTAGCGGGGCCTACGACAGATACGCAGTATTTT. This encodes CASSYRLAGPTTDTQYF.

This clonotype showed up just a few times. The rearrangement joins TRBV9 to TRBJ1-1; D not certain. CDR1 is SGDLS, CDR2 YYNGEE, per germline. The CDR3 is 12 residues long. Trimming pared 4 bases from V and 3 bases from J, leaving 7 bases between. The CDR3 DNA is TGTGCCAGCAGCAGTTTGGACACTGAAGCTTTCTTT. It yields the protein CASSSLDTEAFF.

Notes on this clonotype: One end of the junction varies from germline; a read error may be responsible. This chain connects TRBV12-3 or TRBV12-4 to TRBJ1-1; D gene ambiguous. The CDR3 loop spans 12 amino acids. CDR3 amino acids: CASSSAGTGAFF. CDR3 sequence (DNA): TGTGCCAGCAGTTCAGCTGGCACTGGAGCTTTCTTT.